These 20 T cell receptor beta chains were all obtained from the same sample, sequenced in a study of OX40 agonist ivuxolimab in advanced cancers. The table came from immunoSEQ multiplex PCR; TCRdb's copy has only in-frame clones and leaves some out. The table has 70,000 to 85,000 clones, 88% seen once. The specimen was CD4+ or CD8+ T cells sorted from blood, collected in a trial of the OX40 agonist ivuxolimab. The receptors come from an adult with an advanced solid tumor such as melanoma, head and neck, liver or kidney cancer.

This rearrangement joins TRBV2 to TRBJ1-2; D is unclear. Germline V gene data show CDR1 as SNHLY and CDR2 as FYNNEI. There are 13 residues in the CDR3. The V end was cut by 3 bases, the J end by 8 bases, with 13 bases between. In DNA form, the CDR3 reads TGTGCCAGCAGTGAGGTACGGACTCGGGGCTACACCTTC. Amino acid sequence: CASSEVRTRGYTF.

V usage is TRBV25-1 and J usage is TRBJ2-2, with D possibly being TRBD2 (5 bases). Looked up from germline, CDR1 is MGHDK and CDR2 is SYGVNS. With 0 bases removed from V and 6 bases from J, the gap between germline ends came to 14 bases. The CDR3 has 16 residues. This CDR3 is CASSEYDGPRAGELFF. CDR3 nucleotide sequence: TGTGCCAGCAGTGAATATGACGGTCCGAGGGCCGGGGAGCTGTTTTTT.

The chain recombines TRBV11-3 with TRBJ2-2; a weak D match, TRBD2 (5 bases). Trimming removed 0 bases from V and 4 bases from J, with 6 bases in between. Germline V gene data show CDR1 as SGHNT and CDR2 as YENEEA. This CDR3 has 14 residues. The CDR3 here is CASSLDGSTGELFF. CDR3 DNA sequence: TGTGCCAGCAGCTTAGATGGGAGCACCGGGGAGCTGTTTTTT.

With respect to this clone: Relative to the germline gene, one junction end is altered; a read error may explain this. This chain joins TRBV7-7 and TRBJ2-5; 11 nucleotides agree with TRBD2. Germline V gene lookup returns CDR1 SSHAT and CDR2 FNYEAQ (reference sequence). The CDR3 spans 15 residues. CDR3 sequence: CASSLASGGQETQYF. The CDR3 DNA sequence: TGTGCTAGCAGCTTAGCTAGCGGGGGGCAAGAGACCCAGTACTTC.

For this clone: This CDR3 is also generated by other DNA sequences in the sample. The CDR3 is CASSLDGGSGNTIYF. CDR3 sequence (DNA): TGCGCCAGCAGCTTGGATGGGGGCTCTGGAAACACCATATATTTT. The rearrangement uses TRBV5-1 and TRBJ1-3; D might be TRBD1 (5 bases). Trimming left V 0 bases short and J 0 bases short, with 7 bases between. CDR3 length equals 15 residues. Germline CDR1 SGHRS, CDR2 YFSETQ.

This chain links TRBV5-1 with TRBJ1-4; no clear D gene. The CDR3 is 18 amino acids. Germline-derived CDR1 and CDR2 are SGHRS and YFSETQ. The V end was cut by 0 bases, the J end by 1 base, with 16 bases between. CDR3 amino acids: CASSLALQGWGTNEKLFF. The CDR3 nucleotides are TGCGCCAGCAGCTTGGCCCTCCAAGGTTGGGGAACTAATGAAAAACTGTTTTTT.

CDR3: CAIRGEGKREQYF. CDR3 coding DNA: TGTGCCATCCGGGGGGAGGGTAAGCGCGAGCAGTACTTC. This chain connects TRBV11-3 to TRBJ2-7; TRBD2 matches 7 bases. V was clipped by 10 bases and J by 6 bases; unmatched bases: 12. The germline CDR1 and CDR2 sequences are SGHNT and YENEEA. The CDR3 spans 13 residues.

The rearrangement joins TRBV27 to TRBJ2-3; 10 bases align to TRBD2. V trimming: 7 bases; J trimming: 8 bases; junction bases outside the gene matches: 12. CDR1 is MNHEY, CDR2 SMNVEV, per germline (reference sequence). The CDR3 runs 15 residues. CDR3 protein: CASTPGLAGAFTQYF. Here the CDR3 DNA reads TGTGCCAGCACCCCAGGGCTAGCGGGAGCATTTACGCAGTATTTT.

The CDR3 loop is CASSVEPRPTDTQYF. CDR3 nucleotide sequence: TGTGCCAGCAGCGTAGAGCCCAGACCCACAGATACGCAGTATTTT. The V call is TRBV9, the J call TRBJ2-3; D ambiguous. Germline V lookup: CDR1 SGDLS, CDR2 YYNGEE. This CDR3 contains 15 residues. V was cut by 0 bases and J by 2 bases, with 10 bases left in between.

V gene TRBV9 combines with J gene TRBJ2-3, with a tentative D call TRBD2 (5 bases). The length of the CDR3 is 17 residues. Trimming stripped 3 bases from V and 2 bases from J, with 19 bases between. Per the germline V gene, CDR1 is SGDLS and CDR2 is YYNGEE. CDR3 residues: CASSARQQRRATDTQYF. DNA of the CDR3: TGTGCCAGCAGCGCTCGCCAACAGCGGCGGGCCACAGATACGCAGTATTTT.

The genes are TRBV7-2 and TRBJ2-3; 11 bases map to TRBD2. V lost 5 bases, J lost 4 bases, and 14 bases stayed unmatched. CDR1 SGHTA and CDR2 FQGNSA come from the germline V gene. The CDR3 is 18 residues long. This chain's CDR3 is CASSTRLAGIGSADTQYF. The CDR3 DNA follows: TGTGCCAGCAGCACACGACTAGCGGGGATAGGGTCGGCAGATACGCAGTATTTT.

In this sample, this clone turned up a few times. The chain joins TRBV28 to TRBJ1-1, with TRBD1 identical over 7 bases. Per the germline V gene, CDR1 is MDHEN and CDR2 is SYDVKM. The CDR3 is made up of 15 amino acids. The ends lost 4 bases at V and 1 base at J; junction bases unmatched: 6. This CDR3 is CASSSGGEGNTEAFF. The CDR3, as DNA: TGTGCCAGCAGTTCAGGGGGAGAGGGGAACACTGAAGCTTTCTTT.

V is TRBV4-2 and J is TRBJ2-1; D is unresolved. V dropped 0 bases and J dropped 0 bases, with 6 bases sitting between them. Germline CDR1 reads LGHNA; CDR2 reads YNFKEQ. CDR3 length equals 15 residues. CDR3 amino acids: CASSQDQVSYNEQFF. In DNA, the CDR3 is TGTGCCAGCAGCCAAGATCAGGTCTCCTACAATGAGCAGTTCTTC.

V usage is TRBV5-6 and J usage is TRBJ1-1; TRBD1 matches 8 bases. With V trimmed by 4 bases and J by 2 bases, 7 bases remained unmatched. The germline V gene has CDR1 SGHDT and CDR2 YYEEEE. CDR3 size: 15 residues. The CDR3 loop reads CASSPIGQGNTEAFF. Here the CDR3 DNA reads TGTGCCAGCAGCCCCATAGGACAGGGTAACACTGAAGCTTTCTTT.

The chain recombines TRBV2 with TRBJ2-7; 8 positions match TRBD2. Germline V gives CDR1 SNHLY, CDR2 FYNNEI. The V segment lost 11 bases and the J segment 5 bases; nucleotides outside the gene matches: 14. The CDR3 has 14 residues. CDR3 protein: CASRGGISMDEQYF. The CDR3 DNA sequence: TGTGCCTCCCGGGGGGGGATTTCCATGGACGAGCAGTACTTC.

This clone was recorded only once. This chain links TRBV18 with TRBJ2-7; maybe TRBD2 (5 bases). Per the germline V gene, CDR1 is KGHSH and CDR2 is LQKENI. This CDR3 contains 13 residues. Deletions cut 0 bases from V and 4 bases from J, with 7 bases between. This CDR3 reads CASSPPGRYEQYF. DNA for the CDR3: TGTGCCAGCTCACCACCGGGGAGATACGAGCAGTACTTC. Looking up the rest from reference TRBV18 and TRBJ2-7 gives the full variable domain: NAGVMQNPRHLVRRRGQEARLRCSPMKGHSHVYWYRQLPEEGLKFMVYLQKENIIDESGMPKERFSAEFPKEGPSILRIQQVVRGDSAAYFCASSPPGRYEQYFGPGTRLTVT.

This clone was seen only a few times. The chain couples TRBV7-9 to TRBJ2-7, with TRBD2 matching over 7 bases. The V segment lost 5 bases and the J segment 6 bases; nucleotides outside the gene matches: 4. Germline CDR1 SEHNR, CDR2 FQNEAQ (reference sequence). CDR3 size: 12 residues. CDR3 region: CASSEGTTEQYF. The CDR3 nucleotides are TGTGCCAGCAGCGAGGGGACTACCGAGCAGTACTTC.

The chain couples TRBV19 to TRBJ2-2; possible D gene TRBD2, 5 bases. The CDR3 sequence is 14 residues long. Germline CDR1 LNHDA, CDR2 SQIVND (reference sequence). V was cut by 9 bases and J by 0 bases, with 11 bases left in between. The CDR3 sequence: CASNGLANTGELFF. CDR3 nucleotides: TGTGCCAGCAACGGACTGGCGAACACCGGGGAGCTGTTTTTT.

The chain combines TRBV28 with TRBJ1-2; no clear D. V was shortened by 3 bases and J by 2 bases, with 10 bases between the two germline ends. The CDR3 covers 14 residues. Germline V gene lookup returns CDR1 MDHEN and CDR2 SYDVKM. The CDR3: CASSFGNKNYGYTF. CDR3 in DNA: TGTGCCAGCAGTTTCGGCAACAAGAACTATGGCTACACCTTC.

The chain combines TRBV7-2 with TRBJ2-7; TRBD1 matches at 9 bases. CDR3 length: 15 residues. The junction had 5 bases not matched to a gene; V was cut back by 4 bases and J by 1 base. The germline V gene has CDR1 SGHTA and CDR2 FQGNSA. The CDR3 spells CASSSDGTGSYEQYF. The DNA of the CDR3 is TGTGCCAGCAGCTCAGACGGGACAGGGTCCTACGAGCAGTACTTC.